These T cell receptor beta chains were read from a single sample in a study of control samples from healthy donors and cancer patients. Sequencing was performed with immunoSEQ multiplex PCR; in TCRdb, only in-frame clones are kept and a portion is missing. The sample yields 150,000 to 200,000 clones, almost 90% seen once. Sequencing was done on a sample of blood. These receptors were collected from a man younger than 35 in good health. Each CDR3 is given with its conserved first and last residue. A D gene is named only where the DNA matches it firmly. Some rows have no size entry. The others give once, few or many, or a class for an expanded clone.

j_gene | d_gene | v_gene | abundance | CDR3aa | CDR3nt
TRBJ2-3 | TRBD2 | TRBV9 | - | CASSVGRLAGGLTDTQYF | TGTGCCAGCAGCGTAGGGCGACTAGCGGGGGGGCTTACAGATACGCAGTATTTT
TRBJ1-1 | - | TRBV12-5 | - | CASGLALSTEAFF | TGTGCTAGTGGTTTGGCCCTCTCTACTGAAGCTTTCTTT
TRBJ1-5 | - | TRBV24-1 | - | CATSDRTQPNQPQHF | TGTGCCACCAGTGATAGAACCCAACCTAATCAGCCCCAGCATTTT
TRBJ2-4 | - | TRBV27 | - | CASSLVYGPVKNIQYF | TGTGCCAGCAGTTTAGTTTATGGACCGGTCAAAAACATTCAGTACTTC
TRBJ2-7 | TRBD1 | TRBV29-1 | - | CSAGDSGIYEQYF | TGCAGCGCTGGGGACAGTGGGATCTACGAGCAGTACTTC
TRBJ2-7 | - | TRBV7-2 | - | CASSYSPGVAYEQYF | TGTGCCAGCAGCTATAGCCCGGGGGTTGCCTACGAGCAGTACTTC
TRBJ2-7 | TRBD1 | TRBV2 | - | CASRLDRGYEQYF | TGTGCCAGCAGGCTCGACAGGGGCTACGAGCAGTACTTC
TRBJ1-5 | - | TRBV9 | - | CASSPLDSNQPQHF | TGTGCCAGCAGCCCGTTGGACAGCAATCAGCCCCAGCATTTT
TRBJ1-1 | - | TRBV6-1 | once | CASSEVTVNTEAFF | TGTGCCAGCAGTGAAGTGACAGTGAACACTGAAGCTTTCTTT
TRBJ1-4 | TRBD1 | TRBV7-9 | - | CASSAKTGAANEKLFF | TGTGCCAGCAGCGCTAAGACAGGGGCAGCTAATGAAAAACTGTTTTTT
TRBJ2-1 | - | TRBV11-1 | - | CASSDNRGYNEQFF | TGTGCCAGCAGCGATAATCGGGGATACAATGAGCAGTTCTTC
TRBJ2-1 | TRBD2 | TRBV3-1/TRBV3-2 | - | CASSQGLAGNEQFF | TGTGCCAGCAGCCAAGGACTAGCGGGGAATGAGCAGTTCTTC
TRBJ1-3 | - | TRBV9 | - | CASSVSGGQGNTIYF | TGTGCCAGCAGCGTATCTGGTGGGCAGGGAAACACCATATATTTT
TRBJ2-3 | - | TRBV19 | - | CASRVQESTDTQYF | TGTGCCAGTAGAGTTCAGGAGAGCACAGATACGCAGTATTTT
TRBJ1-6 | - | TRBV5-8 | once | CASSLRSDSPLHF | TGTGCCAGCAGTTTACGGTCGGATTCACCCCTCCACTTT
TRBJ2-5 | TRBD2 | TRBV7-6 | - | CASSSTGTSIETQYF | TGTGCCAGCAGTTCCACCGGGACTAGCATAGAGACCCAGTACTTC
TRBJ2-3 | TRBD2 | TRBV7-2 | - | CASSIPGLAGGRTDTQYF | TGTGCCAGCAGCATTCCGGGACTAGCGGGGGGGCGAACAGATACGCAGTATTTT
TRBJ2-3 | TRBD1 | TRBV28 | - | CASSSGTGTDTQYF | TGTGCCAGCAGCTCCGGGACAGGCACAGATACGCAGTATTTT
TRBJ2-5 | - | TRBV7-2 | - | CASSLGGGRETQYF | TGTGCCAGCAGCTTGGGGGGGGGCCGAGAGACCCAGTACTTC
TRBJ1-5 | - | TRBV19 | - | CASSMTGLGNQPQHF | TGTGCCAGTAGTATGACAGGATTGGGCAATCAGCCCCAGCATTTT
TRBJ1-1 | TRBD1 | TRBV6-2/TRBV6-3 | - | CASSPKGRGRSTEAFF | TGTGCCAGCAGCCCTAAGGGGAGGGGGCGAAGTACTGAAGCTTTCTTT
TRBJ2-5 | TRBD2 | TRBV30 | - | CAWRGLAGLETQYF | TGTGCCTGGAGAGGCCTAGCGGGGCTAGAGACCCAGTACTTC
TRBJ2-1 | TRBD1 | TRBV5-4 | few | CASSVDRDEQFF | TGTGCCAGCAGCGTCGACAGGGATGAGCAGTTCTTC
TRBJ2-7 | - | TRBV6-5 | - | CASNTGTPDYEQYF | TGTGCCAGCAATACCGGGACACCGGATTACGAGCAGTACTTC
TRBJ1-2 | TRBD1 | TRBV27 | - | CASSFTGGSSYGYTF | TGTGCCAGCAGTTTCACAGGGGGCTCTAGCTATGGCTACACCTTC